This TCR beta chain came from a study of cytomegalovirus exposure and HLA in healthy donors. Use of 60 Vbeta and 13 Jbeta primers characterized the PCR. Using immunoSEQ multiplex PCR, the repertoire was profiled, and TCRdb retains in-frame clones only, with some absent. The table has 130,000 to 150,000 clones, around 80% seen once; the top ten hold 2.5% to 3.5%. Study-level findings and limits: A highly shared variant cluster was judged a likely technical artifact. Cytomegalovirus-associated TCR beta chains were listed, numbering 150 to 200. Being productive about 87% or about 30% of the time was typical of most TCR beta V segments in an earlier analysis. HLA allele associations emerged for about 16,000 TCR beta sequences in a later analysis, at 0.05 false discovery rate.

This CDR3 has 14 amino acids. This clone was counted only a few times. Its cognate antigen is unknown. The source is a female donor in good health and CMV-seronegative. The sample was PBMCs. The chain carries TRBV12-2 and TRBJ1-1. TRBV12-2 is deemed a pseudogene. This CDR3 is CASRLAVGRTEAFF. The CDR3 coding sequence is TGTGCAAGTCGCTTAGCTGTAGGGAGGACTGAAGCTTTCTTT.